The 10 T cell receptor beta chains given below trace back to one sample, sequenced in a study of sequential checkpoint blockade in melanoma. This sample's treatment: randomized to nivolumab then ipilimumab (arm A) or the reverse (arm B). Assay: immunoSEQ multiplex PCR; the TCRdb copy retains only in-frame clones and omits some. The table has over 15,000 clones, about 66% seen once. The starting material was CD8+ T cells sorted from blood (inferred from file names), obtained from a patient given nivolumab and ipilimumab in sequence. These receptors were collected from a human donor with melanoma.

This clone was counted once. The chain combines TRBV2 with TRBJ2-4; 8 nucleotides agree with TRBD2. The V and J ends lost 4 bases and 2 bases, in that order; junction bases with no gene match: 4. Germline V gene lookup returns CDR1 SNHLY and CDR2 FYNNEI. CDR3 length: 15 amino acids. The CDR3 nucleotides are TGTGCCAGCAGTGTACTAGCGGTCTCCAAAAACATTCAGTACTTC. Its translation: CASSVLAVSKNIQYF.

This clone was counted a few times. The rearrangement links TRBV12-2 to TRBJ1-2. TRBV12-2 is an annotated pseudogene. This CDR3 is 15 amino acids long. DNA for the CDR3: TGTGCAAGCCGGTGGGGGGGGATTCCTAACTATGGCTACACCTTC. It specifies CASRWGGIPNYGYTF.

The chain employs TRBV9 and TRBJ2-5; TRBD1 matches 7 bases. This CDR3 has 15 residues. The junction had 5 bases not matched to a gene; V was cut back by 3 bases and J by 0 bases. The germline V gene encodes CDR1 SGDLS and CDR2 YYNGEE. The CDR3 protein is CASSAGQRYQETQYF. CDR3 sequence (DNA): TGTGCCAGCAGCGCGGGACAGAGGTACCAAGAGACCCAGTACTTC.

The chain recombines TRBV7-6 with TRBJ1-3; D not resolved. The V and J ends lost 7 bases and 4 bases respectively, with 11 bases between them. CDR3 length: 13 amino acids. Germline V CDR1 and CDR2: SGHVS, FNYEAQ. This CDR3 is CASTTASGNTIYF. DNA of the CDR3: TGTGCCAGCACCACCGCGTCAGGAAACACCATATATTTT.

This chain uses TRBV7-9 with TRBJ2-7; D is perhaps TRBD1 (6 bases). V was clipped by 0 bases and J by 5 bases, with 11 bases between them. CDR3 length equals 14 residues. Germline V gene lookup returns CDR1 SEHNR and CDR2 FQNEAQ (reference sequence). CDR3 nucleotide sequence: TGTGCCAGCAGCTTAGCGGATGGGGGCGACGAGCAGTACTTC. It specifies CASSLADGGDEQYF.

This clone showed up just once. The chain recombines TRBV7-9 with TRBJ2-4; the match to TRBD1 covers 9 bases. V lost 5 bases, J lost 3 bases, and 14 bases stayed unmatched. The CDR3 covers 18 residues. Germline V gene sequence: CDR1 SEHNR, CDR2 FQNEAQ (reference sequence). The CDR3 coding sequence is TGTGCCAGCAGCCCCACTGAGGACAGGGGATTTGTCAAAAACATTCAGTACTTC. This codes for CASSPTEDRGFVKNIQYF.

This clone was detected once. J is TRBJ1-2 and V is TRBV19; D ambiguous. Germline loops: CDR1 LNHDA, CDR2 SQIVND (reference sequence). This CDR3 is built from 15 residues. V lost 3 bases and J 6 bases, leaving 17 bases between the germline ends. This CDR3 reads CASSITPDGLDGYTF. The CDR3 nucleotides read TGTGCCAGTAGTATTACCCCTGACGGGTTAGATGGCTACACCTTC. Drawing the rest from reference TRBV19 and TRBJ1-2, the complete variable domain is DGGITQSPKYLFRKEGQNVTLSCEQNLNHDAMYWYRQDPGQGLRLIYYSQIVNDFQKGDIAEGYSVSREKKESFPLTVTSAQKNPTAFYLCASSITPDGLDGYTFGSGTRLTVV.

The chain has TRBV9 and TRBJ1-2, with 7 bases matching TRBD1. V shed 4 bases and J 0 bases; nucleotides not matched to a gene: 6. CDR1 is SGDLS, CDR2 YYNGEE, per germline. The CDR3 has 15 amino acids. In DNA form, the CDR3 reads TGTGCCAGCAGCAGCGGACAGGAGTCTAACTATGGCTACACCTTC. Translating gives CASSSGQESNYGYTF.

DNA of the CDR3: TGTGCCAGCAGTGATGGGGGCAACACTGAAGCTTTCTTT. Protein sequence: CASSDGGNTEAFF. The V call is TRBV25-1, the J call TRBJ1-1, with D tentatively TRBD1 (6 bases). Trimming took off 3 bases at V and 2 bases at J, with 7 bases between the two ends. Germline CDR1 is MGHDK and CDR2 is SYGVNS. This CDR3 region has 13 residues.

By frequency in the sample, this clone is medium-sized. The CDR3 reads CASGYSGDEQYF. Written as DNA, the CDR3 is TGTGCCAGCGGATATAGCGGGGACGAGCAGTACTTC. J is TRBJ2-7 and V is TRBV16; TRBD2 agrees at 8 bases. The V gene end was trimmed by 8 bases and the J gene end by 5 bases; junction bases not matched to a gene: 5. CDR1 KGHSY and CDR2 FQNENV come from the germline V gene. CDR3 length equals 12 residues. Looking up the rest from reference TRBV16 and TRBJ2-7 gives the full variable domain: GEEVAQTPKHLVRGEGQKAKLYCAPIKGHSYVFWYQQVLKNEFKFLISFQNENVFDETGMPKERFSAKCLPNSPCSLEIQATKLEDSAVYFCASGYSGDEQYFGPGTRLTVT.